These T cell receptor beta chains were read from a single sample in a study of blood T cell repertoires in COVID-19. Assay: immunoSEQ multiplex PCR; the TCRdb copy retains only in-frame clones and omits some. The table records about 34,000 clones, 70% to 80% of them present only once. Specimen: peripheral blood. The receptors were gathered from a human donor in a cohort sampled during active COVID-19. Both conserved end residues are trimmed from each CDR3.

v_call: TRBV5-1; j_call: TRBJ2-1; cdr3_aa: ASSFYRGHEQF
v_call: TRBV4-3; j_call: TRBJ2-7; cdr3_aa: ASSQDRAYEQY
v_call: TRBV21-1; j_call: TRBJ2-1; cdr3_aa: ASSKDSRTGSNEQF
v_call: TRBV18; j_call: TRBJ2-7; cdr3_aa: ASSPGGVYEQY
v_call: TRBV6-6; j_call: TRBJ1-5; cdr3_aa: ASRETQRSNQPQH
v_call: TRBV3-1/TRBV3-2; j_call: TRBJ2-1; cdr3_aa: ASTSGTYNEQF
v_call: TRBV7-2; j_call: TRBJ2-3; cdr3_aa: ASIRLPTDTQY
v_call: TRBV11-2; j_call: TRBJ2-3; cdr3_aa: ASSSGTVDTQY
v_call: TRBV10-3; j_call: TRBJ2-7; cdr3_aa: AISDPSDRYEQY
v_call: TRBV18; j_call: TRBJ2-5; cdr3_aa: ASSPQMGTEETQY
v_call: TRBV27; j_call: TRBJ2-7; cdr3_aa: ASSTLDRGRYEQY
v_call: TRBV5-4; j_call: TRBJ1-6; cdr3_aa: ASSLWSSYNSPLH
v_call: TRBV7-3; j_call: TRBJ2-7; cdr3_aa: ASSLWAGKTYEQY
v_call: TRBV5-4; j_call: TRBJ2-5; cdr3_aa: ASSTGTLQETQY
v_call: TRBV19; j_call: TRBJ1-3; cdr3_aa: ASSFGDRGLGNTIY
v_call: TRBV7-3; j_call: TRBJ2-5; cdr3_aa: ASSQGETQY
v_call: TRBV28; j_call: TRBJ1-1; cdr3_aa: ASSSRLFEAF
v_call: TRBV7-2; j_call: TRBJ2-1; cdr3_aa: ASSFTSGGTYNEQF
v_call: TRBV19; j_call: TRBJ2-7; cdr3_aa: ARRTRAWEQY
v_call: TRBV10-3; j_call: TRBJ2-2; cdr3_aa: AISEKGAPTGELF
v_call: TRBV28; j_call: TRBJ2-5; cdr3_aa: ASSLGGGYQETQY
v_call: TRBV5-4; j_call: TRBJ2-1; cdr3_aa: ASSYAPDSHEQF
v_call: TRBV6-2/TRBV6-3; j_call: TRBJ2-6; cdr3_aa: ASSLRVSGANVLT
v_call: TRBV10-3; j_call: TRBJ2-2; cdr3_aa: AISGGAGGNTGELF
v_call: TRBV6-5; j_call: TRBJ2-1; cdr3_aa: ASTGGRSYNEQF
v_call: TRBV7-2; j_call: TRBJ2-7; cdr3_aa: ASSLGRVSVQY
v_call: TRBV7-2; j_call: TRBJ2-5; cdr3_aa: AVAVGTQETQY
v_call: TRBV10-1; j_call: TRBJ2-2; cdr3_aa: ASSEKGSGARTGELF
v_call: TRBV3-1/TRBV3-2; j_call: TRBJ1-3; cdr3_aa: ASARSGQIGNTIY
v_call: TRBV20-1; j_call: TRBJ1-2; cdr3_aa: SVSDYGYT
v_call: TRBV7-9; j_call: TRBJ1-2; cdr3_aa: ASSSQTDYGYT
v_call: TRBV6-5; j_call: TRBJ2-7; cdr3_aa: ASSYSGGSYEQY
v_call: TRBV5-1; j_call: TRBJ2-2; cdr3_aa: ASSLASDRATRNTGELF
v_call: TRBV15; j_call: TRBJ2-3; cdr3_aa: ATSLDRRPPDTQY
v_call: TRBV5-1; j_call: TRBJ2-2; cdr3_aa: ASSLRRAANTGELF
v_call: TRBV5-4; j_call: TRBJ2-1; cdr3_aa: ASSLDPGGTYNEQF
v_call: TRBV5-6; j_call: TRBJ2-3; cdr3_aa: ASSLSRGSTDTQY
v_call: TRBV24-1; j_call: TRBJ2-3; cdr3_aa: ATSDFSGKGGRGRVTTTDTQY
v_call: TRBV5-4; j_call: TRBJ2-2; cdr3_aa: ASSSGAGELF
v_call: TRBV6-4; j_call: TRBJ1-1; cdr3_aa: ASRSTDSNTEAF
v_call: TRBV28; j_call: TRBJ2-3; cdr3_aa: ASSLYSLPRGGSTDTQY